The source of this T cell receptor beta chain is a study of T cell repertoires in cytomegalovirus infection. On the study more broadly: TCR beta signatures that were public indicated CMV infection and matching HLA type. Whole-study findings and limits: Summed frequency of public TCR beta families distinguished CMV carriers with the relevant HLA. Within the response measured ex vivo, HLA-C-restricted CMV-specific TCR beta clonotypes were dominant.

Germline CDR1 is MGHRA and CDR2 is YSYEKL. Unmatched junction bases numbered 11, after V lost 3 bases and J lost 8 bases. CDR3 length equals 16 residues. There are a few counts of this clonotype. The target antigen is unknown. MiXCR, run by TCRdb on the reads, gives a single entry per CDR3 protein. The top ten clones hold about 54% of a sample with approximately 110,000 distinct CDR3 sequences, around 30% of them seen once. The chain joins TRBV4-1 to TRBJ2-1; 9 nucleotides line up with TRBD2. The receptor was isolated from a human donor in good health (CMV status not recorded). Some clones in this sample may be carry-over from other donors' samples. This specimen was CD8+ T cells from cultured PBMCs, taken from culture after CMV antigen stimulation. Here the CDR3 DNA reads TGCGCCAGCAGCCAGGCCGGGCTAGCGGGGCCCCATGAGCAGTTCTTC. Amino acid sequence: CASSQAGLAGPHEQFF.